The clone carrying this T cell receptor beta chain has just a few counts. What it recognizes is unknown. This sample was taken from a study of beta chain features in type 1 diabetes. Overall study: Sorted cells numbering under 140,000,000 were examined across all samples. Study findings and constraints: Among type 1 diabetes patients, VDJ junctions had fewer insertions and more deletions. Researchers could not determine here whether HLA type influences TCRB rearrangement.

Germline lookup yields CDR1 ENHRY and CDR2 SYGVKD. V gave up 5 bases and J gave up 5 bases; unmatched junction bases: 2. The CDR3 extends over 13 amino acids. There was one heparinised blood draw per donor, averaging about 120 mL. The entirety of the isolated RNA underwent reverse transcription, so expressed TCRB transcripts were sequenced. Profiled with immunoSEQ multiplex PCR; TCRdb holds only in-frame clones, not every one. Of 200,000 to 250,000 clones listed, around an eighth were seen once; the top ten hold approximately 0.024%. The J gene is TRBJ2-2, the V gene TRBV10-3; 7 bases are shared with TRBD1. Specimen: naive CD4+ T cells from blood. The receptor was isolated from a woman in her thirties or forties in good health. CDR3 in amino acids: CAISTGVTGELFF. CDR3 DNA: TGTGCCATCAGTACAGGGGTGACCGGGGAGCTGTTTTTT.